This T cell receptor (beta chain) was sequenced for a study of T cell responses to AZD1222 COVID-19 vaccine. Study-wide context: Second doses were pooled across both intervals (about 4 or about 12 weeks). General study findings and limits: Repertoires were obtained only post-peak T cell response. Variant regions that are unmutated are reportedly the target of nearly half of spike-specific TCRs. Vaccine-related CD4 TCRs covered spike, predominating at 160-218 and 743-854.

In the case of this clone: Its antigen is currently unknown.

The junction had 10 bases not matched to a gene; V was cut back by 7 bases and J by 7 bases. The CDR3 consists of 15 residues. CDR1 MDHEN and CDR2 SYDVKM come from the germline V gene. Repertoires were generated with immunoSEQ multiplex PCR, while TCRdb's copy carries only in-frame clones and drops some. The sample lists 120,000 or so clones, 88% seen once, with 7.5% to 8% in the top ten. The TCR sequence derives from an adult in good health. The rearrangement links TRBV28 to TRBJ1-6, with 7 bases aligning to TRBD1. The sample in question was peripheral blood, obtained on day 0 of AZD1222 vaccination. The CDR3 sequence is CASTPPGQLNSPLHF. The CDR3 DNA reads TGTGCCAGCACCCCGCCGGGACAGCTAAATTCACCCCTCCACTTT.